This TCR beta chain derives from a study of T cell repertoires in cytomegalovirus infection. At the level of the study: Carrying CMV and the relevant HLA type showed in public TCR beta signatures.

This clonotype was counted at least ten times. The target antigen is unknown. The study, taken as a whole, reports: Ex vivo responses were dominated by HLA-C-restricted CMV-specific TCR beta clonotypes. Individuals carrying CMV plus the relevant HLA were identified by cumulative frequency of public TCR beta families.

One entry per CDR3 protein, called by TCRdb with MiXCR from the reads. The sample includes more than 90,000 distinct CDR3 sequences, roughly a tenth of them seen just once. Germline assignment: CDR1 MNHEY and CDR2 SVGAGI. The ends were cut back, 0 bases at V and 1 base at J, with 11 bases in the middle. The CDR3 consists of 16 residues. The chain joins TRBV6-5 to TRBJ2-3; no reliable D call. The clonotype originates from a human donor in good health (CMV status not recorded). Some clones in this sample may be carry-over from other donors' samples. Input material: PBMCs, sequenced either directly or after in vitro stimulation (not recorded which). The CDR3 DNA reads as TGTGCCAGCAGTTACTCGGCAGTGTTTGGCACAGATACGCAGTATTTT. This encodes CASSYSAVFGTDTQYF.